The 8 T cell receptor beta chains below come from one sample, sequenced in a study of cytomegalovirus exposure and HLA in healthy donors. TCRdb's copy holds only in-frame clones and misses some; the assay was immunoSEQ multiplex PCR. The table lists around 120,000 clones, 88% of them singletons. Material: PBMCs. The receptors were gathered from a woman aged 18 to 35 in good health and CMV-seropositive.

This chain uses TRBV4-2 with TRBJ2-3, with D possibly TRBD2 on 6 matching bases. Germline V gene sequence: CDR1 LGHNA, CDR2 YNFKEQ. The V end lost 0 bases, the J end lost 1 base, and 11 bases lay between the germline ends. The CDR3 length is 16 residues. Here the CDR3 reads CASSQERASGTDTQYF. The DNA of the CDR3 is TGTGCCAGCAGCCAAGAAAGAGCTAGCGGCACAGATACGCAGTATTTT.

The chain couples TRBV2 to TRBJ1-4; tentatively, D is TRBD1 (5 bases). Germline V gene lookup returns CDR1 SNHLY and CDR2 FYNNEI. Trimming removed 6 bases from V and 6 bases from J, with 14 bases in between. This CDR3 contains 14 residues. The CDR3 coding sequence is TGTGCCAGCAGCCCTGGAGGGGAAGATGAAAAACTGTTTTTT. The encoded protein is CASSPGGEDEKLFF.

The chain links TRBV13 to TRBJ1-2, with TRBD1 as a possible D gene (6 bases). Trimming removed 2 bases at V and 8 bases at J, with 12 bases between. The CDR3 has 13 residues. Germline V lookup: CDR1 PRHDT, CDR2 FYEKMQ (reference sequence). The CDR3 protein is CASSLTGQGGYTF. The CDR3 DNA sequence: TGTGCCAGCAGCTTAACAGGGCAAGGAGGCTACACCTTC.

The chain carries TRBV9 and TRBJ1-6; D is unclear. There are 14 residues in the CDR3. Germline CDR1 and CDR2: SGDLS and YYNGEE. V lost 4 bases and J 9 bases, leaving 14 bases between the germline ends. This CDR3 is CASSPGLEGSPLHF. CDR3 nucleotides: TGTGCCAGCAGCCCCGGTCTCGAGGGTTCACCCCTCCACTTT. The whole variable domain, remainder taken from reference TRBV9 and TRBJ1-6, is DSGVTQTPKHLITATGQRVTLRCSPRSGDLSVYWYQQSLDQGLQFLIQYYNGEERAKGNILERFSAQQFPDLHSELNLSSLELGDSALYFCASSPGLEGSPLHFGNGTRLTVT.

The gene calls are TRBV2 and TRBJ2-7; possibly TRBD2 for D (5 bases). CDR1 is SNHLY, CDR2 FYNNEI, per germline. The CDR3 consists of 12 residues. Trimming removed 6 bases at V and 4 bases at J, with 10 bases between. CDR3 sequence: CASSGDLYEQYF. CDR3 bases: TGTGCCAGCAGCGGGGATTTATACGAGCAGTACTTC.

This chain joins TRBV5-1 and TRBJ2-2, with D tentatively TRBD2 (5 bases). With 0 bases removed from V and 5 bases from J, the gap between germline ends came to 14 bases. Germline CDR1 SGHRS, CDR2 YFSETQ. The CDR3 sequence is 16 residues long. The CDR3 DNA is TGCGCCAGCAGCTTGGATATAGCTAGCTGGACCGGGGAGCTGTTTTTT. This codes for CASSLDIASWTGELFF.

The CDR3 DNA sequence: TGTGCCAGCAGTTTAATTAGGCGGGAGAGGGACAATGAGCAGTTCTTC. It codes for CASSLIRRERDNEQFF. The chain joins TRBV28 to TRBJ2-1; 7 bases are a match to TRBD2. V was clipped by 2 bases and J by 5 bases; unmatched bases: 9. The CDR3 totals 16 residues. Germline V CDR1 and CDR2: MDHEN, SYDVKM.

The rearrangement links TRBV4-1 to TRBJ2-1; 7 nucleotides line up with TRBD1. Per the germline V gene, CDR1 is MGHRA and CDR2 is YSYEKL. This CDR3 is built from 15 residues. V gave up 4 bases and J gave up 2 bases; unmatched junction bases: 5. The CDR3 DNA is TGCGCCAGCAGCCCCATAGGGACAGCCTACAATGAGCAGTTCTTC. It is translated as CASSPIGTAYNEQFF.